Described below is a single T cell receptor beta chain sequence and its context. This record belongs to a study of blood T cell repertoires in COVID-19. Across the study: The United States, Italy and Spain supplied acute and convalescent COVID-19 samples.

Donors were grouped by their self-reported clinical history. The CDR3 consists of 13 residues. The V end was cut by 3 bases, the J end by 6 bases, with 8 bases between. Germline lookup yields CDR1 LNHDA and CDR2 SQIVND (reference sequence). In the original processing: The authors estimated nucleated cell counts from reference gene primer amplification. Libraries were prepared by immunoSEQ multiplex PCR; TCRdb keeps only in-frame clonotypes and omits some of them. V, J and clone size reflect that table, while D and trimming were determined from the DNA. The sample includes a few hundred thousand clones, about 89% seen only once; the top ten take 8.8%.

The J gene is TRBJ2-2, the V gene TRBV19; D remains ambiguous. The source material was PBMCs or T cells enriched from blood (not recorded which). The sequence was collected from a man in his forties or fifties who had recovered from COVID-19. The CDR3, as DNA: TGTGCCAGTAGTATTGTGGTAGCCGGGGAGCTGTTTTTT. It codes for CASSIVVAGELFF.